Given below is one T cell receptor (beta chain) in context. The sample originates from a study of shared clonotypes between healthy human individuals. Whole-study context: Three plates each covered CD4 naive and memory; CD8 naive two, CD8 memory one.

J gave up 5 bases and V 0 bases, and 9 bases lay outside the gene matches. Germline loops: CDR1 SEHNR, CDR2 FQNEAQ (reference sequence). The CDR3 is 17 amino acids. Assay: immunoSEQ multiplex PCR; the TCRdb copy retains only in-frame clones and omits some. Among nearly 1,000,000 clones, approximately 80% were seen once, and the ten largest hold approximately 1.5%. Source material: memory CD4+ T cells sorted from blood. The sample's subset: CD45RA-negative fraction. The rearrangement uses TRBV7-9 and TRBJ2-7; 11 bases align to TRBD2. The sequence was obtained from a man younger than 35 in good health. The CDR3 DNA reads TGTGCCAGCAGCTTAGCGCTAACTAGCGGGAGTGCCAACGAGCAGTACTTC. Translation gives CASSLALTSGSANEQYF.